The T cell receptor beta chain under discussion was sequenced for a study of blood T cell repertoires in COVID-19. With V trimmed by 2 bases and J by 8 bases, 9 bases remained unmatched. The germline gives CDR1 MNHEY, CDR2 SMNVEV (reference sequence). The CDR3 has 16 residues. Only in-frame clones appear in the TCRdb table, and some are missing; sequencing was by immunoSEQ multiplex PCR. Among around 200,000 clones listed, approximately 86% were seen once. This rearrangement joins TRBV27 to TRBJ2-1; 10 bases fit TRBD2. The sample comprised peripheral blood. The clonotype originates from a man aged 25-40 years with acute or convalescent COVID-19. CDR3 sequence (DNA): TGTGCCAGCAGTTTAGAGCGTAGCGGGAGGAGTGATGAGCAGTTCTTC. It codes for CASSLERSGRSDEQFF.